The rows below give T cell receptor beta chains drawn from one sample of a study of metastatic and nonmetastatic thyroid tumors. With MiXCR, TCRdb reprocessed the PCR reads. The top ten hold 9.6% of the sample, which has 30,000 to 40,000 clones, roughly 26% seen once. Material: blood. These receptors all stem from a female donor with papillary thyroid cancer or a benign thyroid nodule (not recorded which). Some clones in this sample may be carry-over from other donors' samples. Each CDR3 is given with its conserved first and last residue. The D gene is left open where the match is weak. Part of the rows lack a size; the others show once, few, many or a class for expanded clones.

d_call: .; j_call: TRBJ2-3; v_call: TRBV7-8; clone_size: few; cdr3_nt: TGTGCCAGCATTTGGGACATTTATACGCAGTATTTT; cdr3_aa: CASIWDIYTQYF
d_call: TRBD2; j_call: TRBJ2-7; v_call: TRBV27; clone_size: few; cdr3_nt: TGTGCCAGCATGCTAAGGACTAGCGGGAGGTACGAGCAGTACTTC; cdr3_aa: CASMLRTSGRYEQYF
d_call: TRBD1; j_call: TRBJ2-2; v_call: TRBV11-1; clone_size: .; cdr3_nt: TGTGCCAGCAGCTTAGCCGACAGGGGTTACCCCTCGAACACCGGGGAGCTGTTTTTT; cdr3_aa: CASSLADRGYPSNTGELFF
d_call: .; j_call: TRBJ2-7; v_call: TRBV7-8; clone_size: many; cdr3_nt: TGTGCCAGCAGCTTAGCGGTGGGGCCCCTCTACGAGCAGTACTTC; cdr3_aa: CASSLAVGPLYEQYF
d_call: TRBD2; j_call: TRBJ2-1; v_call: TRBV20-1; clone_size: many; cdr3_nt: TGCAGTGCTACGCGGGAGGGCCCGGGCAATGAGCAGTTCTTC; cdr3_aa: CSATREGPGNEQFF
d_call: .; j_call: TRBJ1-1; v_call: TRBV7-2; clone_size: many; cdr3_nt: TGTGCCAGCAGCTCTCCTCTTTACAGGGAAGCTTTCTTT; cdr3_aa: CASSSPLYREAFF
d_call: TRBD2; j_call: TRBJ2-1; v_call: TRBV7-3; clone_size: many; cdr3_nt: TGTGCCAGCAGCTTTAGCGGGAGCTCCTACAATGAGCAGTTCTTC; cdr3_aa: CASSFSGSSYNEQFF
d_call: .; j_call: TRBJ1-2; v_call: TRBV27; clone_size: .; cdr3_nt: TGTGCCAGCAGTTTAGTAGGCCTGGGGGGCTACACCTTC; cdr3_aa: CASSLVGLGGYTF
d_call: .; j_call: TRBJ2-5; v_call: TRBV7-2; clone_size: many; cdr3_nt: TGTGCCAGCAGCCACGGCCGCCAGAGGTTGGCCCAGTACTTC; cdr3_aa: CASSHGRQRLAQYF
d_call: TRBD1; j_call: TRBJ1-2; v_call: TRBV28; clone_size: few; cdr3_nt: TGTGCCAGCAGTAGAGGGACAGGCCGATATGGATACACGTTC; cdr3_aa: CASSRGTGRYGYTF
d_call: .; j_call: TRBJ2-1; v_call: TRBV18; clone_size: many; cdr3_nt: TGTGCCAGCTCACCACGGTCTGAGGTGGGACATAAGCAGTTCTTC; cdr3_aa: CASSPRSEVGHKQFF
d_call: .; j_call: TRBJ2-5; v_call: TRBV19; clone_size: .; cdr3_nt: TGTGCCAGTAGCCCGGAGCGCGAGACCCAGTACTTC; cdr3_aa: CASSPERETQYF
d_call: TRBD1; j_call: TRBJ2-2; v_call: TRBV4-1; clone_size: many; cdr3_nt: TGCGCCAGCAGCACACCGGACAGGTTGTCGAAAACCGGGGAGCTGTTTTTT; cdr3_aa: CASSTPDRLSKTGELFF
d_call: .; j_call: TRBJ2-1; v_call: TRBV24-1; clone_size: .; cdr3_nt: TGTGCCACCAGTGATCCCCCCTACAATGAGCAGTTCTTC; cdr3_aa: CATSDPPYNEQFF
d_call: .; j_call: TRBJ2-3; v_call: TRBV6-1; clone_size: few; cdr3_nt: TGTGCCAGCAGCTTAGGGGTTACAGATACGCAGTATTTT; cdr3_aa: CASSLGVTDTQYF
d_call: TRBD1; j_call: TRBJ1-3; v_call: TRBV11-3; clone_size: many; cdr3_nt: TGTGCCAGCAGCTTAGGACGTGGACAGGGGGCTTTCTCTGGAAACACCATATATTTT; cdr3_aa: CASSLGRGQGAFSGNTIYF
d_call: .; j_call: TRBJ2-3; v_call: TRBV19; clone_size: few; cdr3_nt: TGTGCCACTCCAATACCGGGACGGGGACGGGCTACGCATTATTTT; cdr3_aa: CATPIPGRGRATHYF
d_call: .; j_call: TRBJ2-7; v_call: TRBV20-1; clone_size: many; cdr3_nt: TGCAGTGCTAGTTATGGAGGGGCCTACGAGCAGTACTTC; cdr3_aa: CSASYGGAYEQYF
d_call: .; j_call: TRBJ2-7; v_call: TRBV27; clone_size: few; cdr3_nt: TGTGCCAGCGCGATCGGGGGGCCCTCCTACGAGCAGTACTTC; cdr3_aa: CASAIGGPSYEQYF
d_call: TRBD1; j_call: TRBJ2-3; v_call: TRBV27; clone_size: .; cdr3_nt: TGTGCCAGCAGTTTGTGGGACAGGCTTAGCACAGATACGCAGTATTTT; cdr3_aa: CASSLWDRLSTDTQYF
d_call: .; j_call: TRBJ1-2; v_call: TRBV11-2; clone_size: .; cdr3_nt: TGTGCCAGCAGCTTAGAGGGACATAACTATGGCTACACCTTC; cdr3_aa: CASSLEGHNYGYTF
d_call: TRBD2; j_call: TRBJ2-5; v_call: TRBV24-1; clone_size: .; cdr3_nt: TGTGCCACCAGTGATTCAGCGGGGGTAGAGACCCAGTACTTC; cdr3_aa: CATSDSAGVETQYF
d_call: .; j_call: TRBJ1-1; v_call: TRBV6-5; clone_size: medium-sized; cdr3_nt: TGTGCCAGCAGTTACCGGGGACGCACTGAAGCTTTCTTT; cdr3_aa: CASSYRGRTEAFF
d_call: TRBD1; j_call: TRBJ1-6; v_call: TRBV20-1; clone_size: few; cdr3_nt: TGCAGTGCCCGACCCGGGACAGGGTCCTCACCCCTCCACTTT; cdr3_aa: CSARPGTGSSPLHF
d_call: TRBD1; j_call: TRBJ1-2; v_call: TRBV13; clone_size: .; cdr3_nt: TGTGCCAGCAGCGATCGATCGGGACAGATCTATGGCTACACCTTC; cdr3_aa: CASSDRSGQIYGYTF
d_call: .; j_call: TRBJ1-2; v_call: TRBV6-1; clone_size: medium-sized; cdr3_nt: TGTGCCAGCAGTGAACTACCCGGGGGCGGGTATGGCTACACCTTC; cdr3_aa: CASSELPGGGYGYTF
d_call: TRBD1; j_call: TRBJ2-3; v_call: TRBV20-1; clone_size: .; cdr3_nt: TGCAGTGCTGGACAGGGGGCCAATGGAGATACGCAGTATTTT; cdr3_aa: CSAGQGANGDTQYF
d_call: TRBD2; j_call: TRBJ2-3; v_call: TRBV6-4; clone_size: few; cdr3_nt: TGTGCCAGCAGCCCCTTCATAGCGGGGACTGGGGCGCAGTATTTT; cdr3_aa: CASSPFIAGTGAQYF
d_call: .; j_call: TRBJ1-2; v_call: TRBV5-4; clone_size: many; cdr3_nt: TGTGCCAGCAGCTGGGCCGGTTCCCGCTATGGCTACACCTTC; cdr3_aa: CASSWAGSRYGYTF
d_call: TRBD2; j_call: TRBJ2-3; v_call: TRBV29-1; clone_size: many; cdr3_nt: TGCAGCGTGGGGGGGGGGGACACAGATACGCAGTATTTT; cdr3_aa: CSVGGGDTDTQYF
d_call: .; j_call: TRBJ1-1; v_call: TRBV18; clone_size: .; cdr3_nt: TGTGCCTGCTCACCACCAGGTCCCATGAACACTGAAGCTTTCTTT; cdr3_aa: CACSPPGPMNTEAFF
d_call: TRBD1; j_call: TRBJ1-6; v_call: TRBV27; clone_size: medium-sized; cdr3_nt: TGTGCCAGCAGTCCGGTTATCAGGACAGGGGGCAATTCACCCCTCCACTTT; cdr3_aa: CASSPVIRTGGNSPLHF
d_call: TRBD1; j_call: TRBJ2-3; v_call: TRBV5-1; clone_size: .; cdr3_nt: TGCGCCAGCAGCTTGATGGACAGGACCACAGATACGCAGTATTTT; cdr3_aa: CASSLMDRTTDTQYF
d_call: .; j_call: TRBJ2-7; v_call: TRBV27; clone_size: medium-sized; cdr3_nt: TGTGCCAGCAGTTTGCGAGGGACTTACTACGAGCAGTACTTC; cdr3_aa: CASSLRGTYYEQYF
d_call: TRBD1; j_call: TRBJ1-1; v_call: TRBV3-1; clone_size: many; cdr3_nt: TGTGCCAGCAGCCAAACAGGGGGCAGGACTGAAGCTTTCTTT; cdr3_aa: CASSQTGGRTEAFF
d_call: .; j_call: TRBJ2-7; v_call: TRBV28; clone_size: few; cdr3_nt: TGTGCCAGCAGTTCCTTAGGGGGTTCCTACTACGAGCAGTACTTC; cdr3_aa: CASSSLGGSYYEQYF
d_call: .; j_call: TRBJ2-7; v_call: TRBV6-1; clone_size: .; cdr3_nt: TGTGCCAGCAGGAGGGGCAGGGGAGTCTACGAGCAGTACTTC; cdr3_aa: CASRRGRGVYEQYF
d_call: TRBD1; j_call: TRBJ1-2; v_call: TRBV2; clone_size: .; cdr3_nt: TGTGCCAGCAGGCGGACAGGGTGGAAGGACTATGGCTACACCTTC; cdr3_aa: CASRRTGWKDYGYTF
d_call: TRBD2; j_call: TRBJ2-3; v_call: TRBV7-8; clone_size: many; cdr3_nt: TGTGCCAGCAGCTTATACAGACTAGCGGGGGAAGATACGCAGTATTTT; cdr3_aa: CASSLYRLAGEDTQYF
d_call: .; j_call: TRBJ2-7; v_call: TRBV20-1; clone_size: many; cdr3_nt: TGCAGTGCTAGAGGGTGGGAACGGTACGAGCAGTACTTC; cdr3_aa: CSARGWERYEQYF
d_call: TRBD2; j_call: TRBJ2-3; v_call: TRBV11-2; clone_size: many; cdr3_nt: TGTGCCAGCAGCAACGGACTAGCGGGTGGAGATACGCAGTATTTT; cdr3_aa: CASSNGLAGGDTQYF
d_call: .; j_call: TRBJ1-5; v_call: TRBV12-3/TRBV12-4; clone_size: many; cdr3_nt: TGTGCCAGCAGGTACCGAGTTGGTCAGCCCCAGCATTTT; cdr3_aa: CASRYRVGQPQHF
d_call: .; j_call: TRBJ2-2; v_call: TRBV11-3; clone_size: .; cdr3_nt: TGTGCCAGCAGCTTAGTGGGCGGGGAGCTGTTTTTT; cdr3_aa: CASSLVGGELFF
d_call: TRBD1; j_call: TRBJ1-6; v_call: TRBV12-3/TRBV12-4; clone_size: few; cdr3_nt: TGTGCCAGCAGGGAGACAGGGTCCCTCCACTTT; cdr3_aa: CASRETGSLHF
d_call: .; j_call: TRBJ2-3; v_call: TRBV20-1; clone_size: .; cdr3_nt: TGCAGTGCTAGAGGAAGTACAGAGTGCACAGATACGCAGTATTTT; cdr3_aa: CSARGSTECTDTQYF
d_call: .; j_call: TRBJ2-3; v_call: TRBV7-9; clone_size: many; cdr3_nt: TGTGCCAGCAGCTTTTTCTACGACCCAGATACGCAGTATTTT; cdr3_aa: CASSFFYDPDTQYF